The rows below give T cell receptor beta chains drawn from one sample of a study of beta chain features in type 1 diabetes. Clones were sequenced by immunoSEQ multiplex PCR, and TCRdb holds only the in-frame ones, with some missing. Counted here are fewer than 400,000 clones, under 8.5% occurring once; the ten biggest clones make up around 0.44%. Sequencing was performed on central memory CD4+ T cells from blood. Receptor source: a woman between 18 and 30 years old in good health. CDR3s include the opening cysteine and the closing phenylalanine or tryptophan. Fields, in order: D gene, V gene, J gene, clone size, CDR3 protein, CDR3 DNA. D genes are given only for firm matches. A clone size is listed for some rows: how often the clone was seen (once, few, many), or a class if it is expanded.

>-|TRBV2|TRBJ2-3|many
CASNPDSDTQYF
TGTGCCAGCAACCCCGACTCGGATACGCAGTATTTT
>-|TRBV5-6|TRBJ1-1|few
CASSFGPFPNTEAFF
TGTGCCAGCAGCTTTGGTCCTTTTCCTAACACTGAAGCTTTCTTT
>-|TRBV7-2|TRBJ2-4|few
CASSLRENIQYF
TGTGCCAGCAGCTTACGGGAAAACATTCAGTACTTC
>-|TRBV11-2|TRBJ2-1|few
CASSLMSGQDNEQFF
TGTGCCAGCAGCTTAATGTCAGGGCAAGACAATGAGCAGTTCTTC
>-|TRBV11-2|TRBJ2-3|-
CASSPGPGASGTDTQYF
TGTGCCAGCAGCCCCGGCCCGGGGGCGAGTGGAACAGATACGCAGTATTTT
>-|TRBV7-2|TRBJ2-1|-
CASSLVVASYNEQFF
TGTGCCAGCAGCTTAGTGGTAGCGTCCTACAATGAGCAGTTCTTC
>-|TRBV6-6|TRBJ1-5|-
CASSWDGNQPQHF
TGTGCCAGCAGTTGGGACGGCAATCAGCCCCAGCATTTT
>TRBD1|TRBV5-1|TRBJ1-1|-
CASSMYVGTGTEAFF
TGCGCCAGCAGCATGTACGTGGGGACAGGGACTGAAGCTTTCTTT
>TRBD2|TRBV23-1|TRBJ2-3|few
CASSLRPGLAGPSTDTQYF
TGCGCCAGCAGTCTTCGGCCGGGACTAGCGGGCCCTTCCACAGATACGCAGTATTTT
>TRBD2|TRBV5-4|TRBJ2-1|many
CASSFRSSGRNEQFF
TGTGCCAGCAGCTTTAGGTCTAGCGGGAGGAATGAGCAGTTCTTC
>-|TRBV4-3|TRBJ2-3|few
CASSPQRDTDTQYF
TGCGCCAGCAGCCCCCAGAGGGACACAGATACGCAGTATTTT
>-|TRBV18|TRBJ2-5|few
CASSPLEGRSKQETQYF
TGTGCCAGCTCACCCCTCGAGGGACGATCTAAGCAAGAGACCCAGTACTTC